The 5 T cell receptor beta chains listed next were all sequenced from one sample in a study of blood T cell repertoires in COVID-19. The protocol was immunoSEQ multiplex PCR, while the TCRdb copy is restricted to in-frame clones and leaves out a portion. The sample contains almost 350,000 clones, approximately 89% of which appear only once. Sequencing used peripheral blood. These receptors originate from a woman in her sixties or seventies with COVID-19, enrolled during active disease.

This clone was picked up one time. This may come from a read error, since a much larger clone is one base off. The chain combines TRBV15 with TRBJ1-6, with TRBD1 matching 9 bases. V was clipped by 6 bases and J by 0 bases; unmatched bases: 15. This CDR3 contains 20 residues. Germline CDR1 and CDR2: LNHNV and YYDKDF (reference sequence). CDR3 residues: CATSTMGQGDYSSYNSPLHF. The CDR3 DNA sequence: TGTGCCACCAGTACGATGGGACAGGGCGATTATAGCTCCTATAATTCACCCCTCCACTTT.

The CDR3 here is CASSRGQGEAFF. The CDR3, as DNA: TGTGCCAGCAGCCGGGGACAGGGTGAAGCTTTCTTT. V and J are TRBV16 and TRBJ1-1; TRBD1 aligns across 9 bases. CDR3 length: 12 residues. Germline lookup yields CDR1 KGHSY and CDR2 FQNENV. After removal of 4 bases from V and 7 bases from J, the junction contained 1 base not matched to a gene.

J is TRBJ1-1 and V is TRBV30; D not certain. CDR1 and CDR2 (germline): GTSNPN, SVGIG (reference sequence). The V end was cut by 5 bases, the J end by 0 bases, with 7 bases between. The CDR3 totals 12 residues. DNA of the CDR3: TGTGCCTGGGCGAGGGTGAACACTGAAGCTTTCTTT. Protein product: CAWARVNTEAFF. Together with reference TRBV30 and TRBJ1-1, the CDR3 gives the full variable domain: SQTIHQWPATLVQPVGSPLSLECTVEGTSNPNLYWYRQAAGRGLQLLFYSVGIGQISSEVPQNLSASRPQDRQFILSSKKLLLSDSGFYLCAWARVNTEAFFGQGTRLTVV.

The CDR3 here is CASKGDRAGYTF. CDR3 coding DNA: TGTGCCAGTAAGGGGGACAGGGCTGGCTACACCTTC. The V call is TRBV19, the J call TRBJ1-2; 9 bases are a match to TRBD1. This CDR3 is 12 amino acids long. V trimming: 7 bases; J trimming: 7 bases; junction bases outside the gene matches: 4. Germline loops: CDR1 LNHDA, CDR2 SQIVND (reference sequence).

This chain joins TRBV5-4 and TRBJ1-2, with D hard to call. CDR1 and CDR2 from the germline V gene are SGHNT and YYREEE (reference sequence). V was trimmed by 4 bases and J by 0 bases, leaving 19 bases between them. This CDR3 has 17 amino acids. The CDR3: CASSPGFMRAANYGYTF. In nucleotides, the CDR3 is TGTGCCAGCAGCCCCGGGTTCATGAGGGCAGCTAACTATGGCTACACCTTC.